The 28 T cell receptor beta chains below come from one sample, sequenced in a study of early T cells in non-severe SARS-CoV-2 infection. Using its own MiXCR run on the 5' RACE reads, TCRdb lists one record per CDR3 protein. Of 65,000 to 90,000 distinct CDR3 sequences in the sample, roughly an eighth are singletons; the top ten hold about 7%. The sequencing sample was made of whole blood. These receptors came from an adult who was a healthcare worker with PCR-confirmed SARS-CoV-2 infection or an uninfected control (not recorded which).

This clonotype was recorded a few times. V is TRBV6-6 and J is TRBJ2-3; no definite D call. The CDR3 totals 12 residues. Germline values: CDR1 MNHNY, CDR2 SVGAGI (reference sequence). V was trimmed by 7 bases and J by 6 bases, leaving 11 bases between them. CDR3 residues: CASNGPSDTQYF. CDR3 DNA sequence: TGTGCCAGCAATGGTCCATCCGATACGCAGTATTTT.

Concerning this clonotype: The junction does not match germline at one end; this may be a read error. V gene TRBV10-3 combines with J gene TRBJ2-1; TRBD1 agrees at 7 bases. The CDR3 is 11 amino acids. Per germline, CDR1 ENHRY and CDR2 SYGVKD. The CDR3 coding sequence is TGTGCCATCTCCAGGGGGAATGTGCAGTTCTTC. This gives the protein CAISRGNVQFF.

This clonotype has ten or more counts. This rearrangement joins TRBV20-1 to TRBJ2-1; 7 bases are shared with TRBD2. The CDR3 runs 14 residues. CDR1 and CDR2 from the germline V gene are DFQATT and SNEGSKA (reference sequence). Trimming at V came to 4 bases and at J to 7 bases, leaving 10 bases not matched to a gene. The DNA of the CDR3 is TGCAGTGCTACCGTAGCGGGCCTCTGGAATGAGCAGTTCTTC. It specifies CSATVAGLWNEQFF.

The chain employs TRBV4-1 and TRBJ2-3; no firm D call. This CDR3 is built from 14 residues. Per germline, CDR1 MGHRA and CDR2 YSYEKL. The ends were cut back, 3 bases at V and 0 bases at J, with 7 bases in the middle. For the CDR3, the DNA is TGCGCCAGCAGCCAGCTACGGAGCACAGATACGCAGTATTTT. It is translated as CASSQLRSTDTQYF.

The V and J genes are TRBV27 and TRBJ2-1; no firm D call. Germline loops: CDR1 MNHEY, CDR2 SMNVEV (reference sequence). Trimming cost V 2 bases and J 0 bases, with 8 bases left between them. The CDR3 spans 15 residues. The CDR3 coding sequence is TGTGCCAGCAGTTTACTGACCCACTCCTACAATGAGCAGTTCTTC. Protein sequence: CASSLLTHSYNEQFF.

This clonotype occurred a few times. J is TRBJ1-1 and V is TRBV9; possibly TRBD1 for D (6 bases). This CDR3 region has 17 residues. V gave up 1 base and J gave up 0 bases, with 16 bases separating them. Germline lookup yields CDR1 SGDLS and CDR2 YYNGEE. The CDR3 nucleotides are TGTGCCAGCAGCGTAACAGGGAGCCCAAAACTGAACACTGAAGCTTTCTTT. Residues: CASSVTGSPKLNTEAFF.

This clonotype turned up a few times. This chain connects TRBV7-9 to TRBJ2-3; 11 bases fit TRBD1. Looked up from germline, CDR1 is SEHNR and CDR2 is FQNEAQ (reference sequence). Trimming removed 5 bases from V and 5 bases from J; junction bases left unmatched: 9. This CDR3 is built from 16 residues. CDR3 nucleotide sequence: TGTGCCAGCAGCCTCCGGACAGGGGGCTTGGAAGATACGCAGTATTTT. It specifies CASSLRTGGLEDTQYF.

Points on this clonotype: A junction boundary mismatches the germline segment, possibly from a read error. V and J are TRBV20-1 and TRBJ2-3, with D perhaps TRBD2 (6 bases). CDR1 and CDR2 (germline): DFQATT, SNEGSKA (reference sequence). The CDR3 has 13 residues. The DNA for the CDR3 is TGCAGTGCTAGTACCCCCGGGACTTACCTCAAGGATTTT. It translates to CSASTPGTYLKDF.

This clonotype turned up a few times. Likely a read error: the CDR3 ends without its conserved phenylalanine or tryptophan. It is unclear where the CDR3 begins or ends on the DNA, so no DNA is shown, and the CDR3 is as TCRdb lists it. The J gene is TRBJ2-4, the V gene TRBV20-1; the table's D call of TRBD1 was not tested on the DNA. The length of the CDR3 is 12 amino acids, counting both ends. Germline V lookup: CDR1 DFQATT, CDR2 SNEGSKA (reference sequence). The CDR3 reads CSARDRGPRPLI.

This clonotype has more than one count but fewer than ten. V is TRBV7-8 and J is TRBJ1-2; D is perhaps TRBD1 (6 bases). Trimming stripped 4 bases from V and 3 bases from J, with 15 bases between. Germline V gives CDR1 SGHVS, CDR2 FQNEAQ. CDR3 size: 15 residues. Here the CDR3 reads CASSSRTESYYGYTF. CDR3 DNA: TGTGCCAGCAGCTCTCGGACAGAAAGTTACTATGGCTACACCTTC.

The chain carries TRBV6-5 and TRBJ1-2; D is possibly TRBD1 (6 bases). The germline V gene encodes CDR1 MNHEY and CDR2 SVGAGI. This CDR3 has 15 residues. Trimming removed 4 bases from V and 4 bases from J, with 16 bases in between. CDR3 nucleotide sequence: TGTGCCAGCAGTTCCTCGAGGGGGGTCGTCTATGGCTACACCTTC. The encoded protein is CASSSSRGVVYGYTF.

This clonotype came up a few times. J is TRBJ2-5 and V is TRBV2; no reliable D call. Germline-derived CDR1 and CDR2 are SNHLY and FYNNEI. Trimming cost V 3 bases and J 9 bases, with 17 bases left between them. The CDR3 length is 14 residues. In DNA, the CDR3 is TGTGCCAGCAGTGATTCGTCCAGACCTGGGGCCCAGTACTTC. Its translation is CASSDSSRPGAQYF. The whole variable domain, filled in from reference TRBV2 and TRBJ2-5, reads EPEVTQTPSHQVTQMGQEVILRCVPISNHLYFYWYRQILGQKVEFLVSFYNNEISEKSEIFDDQFSVERPDGSNFTLKIRSTKLEDSAMYFCASSDSSRPGAQYFGPGTRLLVL.

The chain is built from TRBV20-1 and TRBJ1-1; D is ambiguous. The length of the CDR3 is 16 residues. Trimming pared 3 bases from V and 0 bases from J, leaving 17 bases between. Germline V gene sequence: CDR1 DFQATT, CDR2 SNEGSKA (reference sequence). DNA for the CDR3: TGCAGTGCTAGGTGGTCTATGCGATCTTTGAACACTGAAGCTTTCTTT. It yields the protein CSARWSMRSLNTEAFF.

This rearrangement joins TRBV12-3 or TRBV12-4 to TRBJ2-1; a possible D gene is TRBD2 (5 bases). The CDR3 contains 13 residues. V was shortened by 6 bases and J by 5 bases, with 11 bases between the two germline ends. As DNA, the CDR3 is TGTGCCAGCAGCTCGGGAACCAACAATGAGCAGTTCTTC. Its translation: CASSSGTNNEQFF.

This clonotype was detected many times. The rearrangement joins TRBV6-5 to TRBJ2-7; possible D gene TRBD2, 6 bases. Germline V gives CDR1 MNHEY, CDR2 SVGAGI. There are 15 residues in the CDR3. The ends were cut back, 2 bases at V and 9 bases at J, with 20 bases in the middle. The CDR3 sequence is CASSYHGVASALQYF. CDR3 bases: TGTGCCAGCAGTTACCACGGGGTGGCTAGCGCGTTGCAGTACTTC.

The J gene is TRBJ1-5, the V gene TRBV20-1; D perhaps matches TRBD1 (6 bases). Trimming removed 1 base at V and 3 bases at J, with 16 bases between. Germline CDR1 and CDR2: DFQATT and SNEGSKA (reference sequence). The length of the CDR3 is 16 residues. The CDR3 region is CSARVGRGQNNQPQHF. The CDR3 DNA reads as TGCAGTGCTAGAGTGGGCAGGGGCCAAAACAATCAGCCCCAGCATTTT.

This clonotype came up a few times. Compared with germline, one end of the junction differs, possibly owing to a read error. CDR3: CASSLAGAQETQYF. The CDR3 nucleotides are TGTGCCAGCAGCCTAGCGGGTGCCCAAGAGACCCAGTACTTC. The rearrangement links TRBV7-2 to TRBJ2-5; 8 nucleotides line up with TRBD2. CDR3 length equals 14 residues. Germline CDR1 and CDR2: SGHTA and FQGNSA. Full variable domain (remainder filled in from reference TRBV7-2 and TRBJ2-5): GAGVSQSPSNKVTEKGKDVELRCDPISGHTALYWYRQSLGQGLEFLIYFQGNSAPDKSGLPSDRFSAERTGGSVSTLTIQRTQQEDSAVYLCASSLAGAQETQYFGPGTRLLVL.

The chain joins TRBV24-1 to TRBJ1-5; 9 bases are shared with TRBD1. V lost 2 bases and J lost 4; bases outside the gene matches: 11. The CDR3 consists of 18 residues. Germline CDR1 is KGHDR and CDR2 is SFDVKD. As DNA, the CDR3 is TGTGCCACCAGTGATTACGGGGCTCGGACAGGGGATAATCAGCCCCAGCATTTT. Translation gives CATSDYGARTGDNQPQHF.

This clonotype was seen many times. The CDR3 DNA sequence: TGTGCCAGCAGACCCGCGTACAGGGTGGGCACTGAAGCTTTCTTT. Translated: CASRPAYRVGTEAFF. This rearrangement joins TRBV7-9 to TRBJ1-1; possible D gene TRBD1, 6 bases. Between the trimmed V and J ends, which lost 6 bases and 4 bases, there was a span of 18 bases. The CDR3 length is 15 residues. Per germline, CDR1 SEHNR and CDR2 FQNEAQ (reference sequence).

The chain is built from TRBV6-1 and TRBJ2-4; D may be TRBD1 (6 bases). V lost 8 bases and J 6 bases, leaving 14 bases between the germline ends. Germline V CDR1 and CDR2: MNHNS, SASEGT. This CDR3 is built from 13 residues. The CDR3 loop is CASLWGPGNIQYF. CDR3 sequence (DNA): TGTGCCAGCCTATGGGGGCCGGGAAACATTCAGTACTTC.

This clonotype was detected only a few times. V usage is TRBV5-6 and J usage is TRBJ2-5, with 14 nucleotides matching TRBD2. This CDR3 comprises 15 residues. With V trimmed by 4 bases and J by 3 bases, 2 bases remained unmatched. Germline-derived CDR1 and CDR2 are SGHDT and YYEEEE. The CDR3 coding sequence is TGTGCCAGCAGCGGGGGACTAGCGGGAGAAGAGACCCAGTACTTC. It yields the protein CASSGGLAGEETQYF.

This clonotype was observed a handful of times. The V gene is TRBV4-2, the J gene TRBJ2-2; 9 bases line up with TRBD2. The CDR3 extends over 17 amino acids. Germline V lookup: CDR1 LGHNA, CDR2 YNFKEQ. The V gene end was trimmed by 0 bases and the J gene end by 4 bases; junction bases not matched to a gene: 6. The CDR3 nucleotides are TGTGCCAGCAGCCAAGAAGGTCTAGCGGGATTCACCGGGGAGCTGTTTTTT. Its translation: CASSQEGLAGFTGELFF.

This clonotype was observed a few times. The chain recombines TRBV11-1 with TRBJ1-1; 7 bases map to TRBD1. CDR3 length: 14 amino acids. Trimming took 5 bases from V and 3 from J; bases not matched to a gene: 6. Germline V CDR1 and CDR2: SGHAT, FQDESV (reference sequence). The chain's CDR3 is CASSMTGYHTEAFF. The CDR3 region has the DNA TGTGCCAGCAGCATGACAGGGTACCACACTGAAGCTTTCTTT.

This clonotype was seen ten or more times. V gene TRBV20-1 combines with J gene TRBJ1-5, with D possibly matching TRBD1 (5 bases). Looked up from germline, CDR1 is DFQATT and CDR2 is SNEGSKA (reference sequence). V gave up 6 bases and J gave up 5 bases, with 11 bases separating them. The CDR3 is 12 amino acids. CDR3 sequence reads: CSAGGIDQPQHF. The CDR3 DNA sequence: TGCAGTGCCGGGGGGATCGATCAGCCCCAGCATTTT.

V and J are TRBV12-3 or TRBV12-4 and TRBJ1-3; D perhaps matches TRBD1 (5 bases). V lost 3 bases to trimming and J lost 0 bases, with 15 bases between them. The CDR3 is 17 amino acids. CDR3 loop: CASSFGTPSSSGNTIYF. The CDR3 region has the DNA TGTGCCAGCAGTTTCGGGACTCCATCGAGCTCTGGAAACACCATATATTTT.

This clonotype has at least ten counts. This CDR3 is CSAIREPEAFF. The CDR3 region has the DNA TGCAGTGCTATACGGGAGCCCGAAGCTTTCTTT. The chain uses TRBV20-1 and TRBJ1-1; D gene uncertain. The V end lost 4 bases, the J end lost 8 bases, and 11 bases lay between the germline ends. Germline-derived CDR1 and CDR2 are DFQATT and SNEGSKA (reference sequence). This CDR3 region has 11 residues.

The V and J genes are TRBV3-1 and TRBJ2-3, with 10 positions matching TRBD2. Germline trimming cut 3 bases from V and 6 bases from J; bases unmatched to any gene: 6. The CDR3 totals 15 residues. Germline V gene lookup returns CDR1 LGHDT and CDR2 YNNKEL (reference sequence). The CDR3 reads CASSQRLAGADTQYF. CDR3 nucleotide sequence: TGTGCCAGCAGCCAGCGTCTAGCGGGAGCGGATACGCAGTATTTT.

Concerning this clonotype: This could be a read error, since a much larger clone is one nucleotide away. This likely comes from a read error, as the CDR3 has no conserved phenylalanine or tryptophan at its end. The CDR3 loop is CASSRSYEQYL. The CDR3 bases are TGTGCCAGCAGCCGATCCTACGAGCAGTACCTC. This chain uses TRBV7-9 with TRBJ2-7; D is unclear. Trimming left V 5 bases short and J 1 base short, with 3 bases between. Germline V gene sequence: CDR1 SEHNR, CDR2 FQNEAQ (reference sequence). This CDR3 comprises 11 residues.